This entry lists 11 T cell receptor beta chains sequenced from one sample in a study of beta chain features in type 1 diabetes. The entirety of the isolated RNA underwent reverse transcription, so expressed TCRB transcripts were sequenced. Produced via immunoSEQ multiplex PCR; TCRdb's table is partial and in-frame only. The sample comprises around 430,000 clones, approximately 28% of which are singletons, and around 0.065% rests with the top ten. Sequencing was carried out using naive CD4+ T cells from blood. The receptors come from a man aged 18 to 35 in good health.

This clone was picked up a small number of times. The chain joins TRBV30 to TRBJ2-3; 7 bases align to TRBD1. J was trimmed by 4 bases and V by 1 base; bases with no gene match: 5. This CDR3 comprises 14 residues. In germline, CDR1 is GTSNPN, CDR2 SVGIG (reference sequence). CDR3 DNA sequence: TGTGCCTGGAGTGGAGGGACAGAGGCAGATACGCAGTATTTT. This gives the protein CAWSGGTEADTQYF. The full variable domain, in which reference TRBV30 and TRBJ2-3 provide the parts outside the CDR3, is SQTIHQWPATLVQPVGSPLSLECTVEGTSNPNLYWYRQAAGRGLQLLFYSVGIGQISSEVPQNLSASRPQDRQFILSSKKLLLSDSGFYLCAWSGGTEADTQYFGPGTRLTVL.

This clone occurred a few times. V usage is TRBV30 and J usage is TRBJ1-5; D unclear. The CDR3 runs to 14 residues. The germline V and J ends were trimmed by 0 bases and 3 bases, with 9 bases remaining between them. Germline V gene data show CDR1 as GTSNPN and CDR2 as SVGIG (reference sequence). Written as DNA, the CDR3 is TGTGCCTGGAGTGTACTGGGTCCCAATCAGCCCCAGCATTTT. The encoded protein is CAWSVLGPNQPQHF.

This rearrangement joins TRBV29-1 to TRBJ2-3, with D perhaps matching TRBD1 or TRBD2 (5 bases each). The V gene lost 8 bases and the J gene lost 3 bases, with 15 bases spanning the gap. The CDR3 sequence is 13 residues long. In germline, CDR1 is SQVTM, CDR2 ANQGSEA. In DNA, the CDR3 is TGCAGCCTAAAGGGACGCCTGACAGATACGCAGTATTTT. Its protein is CSLKGRLTDTQYF.

The chain joins TRBV28 to TRBJ2-7; no definite D call. The CDR3 is made up of 12 amino acids. CDR1 and CDR2 from the germline V gene are MDHEN and SYDVKM. V was cut by 9 bases and J by 4 bases, with 13 bases left in between. The CDR3 protein is CASATLHYEQYF. The CDR3 DNA reads as TGTGCCAGTGCGACTCTTCATTACGAGCAGTACTTC.

This clone was detected a few times. This chain joins TRBV25-1 and TRBJ2-1; 8 positions agree with TRBD2. The CDR3 consists of 13 residues. J gave up 10 bases and V 6 bases, and 8 bases lay outside the gene matches. CDR1 and CDR2 from the germline V gene are MGHDK and SYGVNS. The CDR3 loop is CASRGGLGWEQFF. DNA for the CDR3: TGTGCCAGCAGGGGGGGACTAGGCTGGGAGCAGTTCTTC.

This clone has just a few counts. This chain joins TRBV7-9 and TRBJ2-7, with 8 bases that match TRBD2. Trimming removed 2 bases from V and 0 bases from J; junction bases left unmatched: 6. From germline, CDR1 is SEHNR and CDR2 FQNEAQ (reference sequence). The CDR3 is 16 amino acids. The CDR3 sequence is CASSLRERESSYEQYF. The CDR3 DNA sequence: TGTGCCAGCAGCTTACGGGAGCGGGAGAGCTCCTACGAGCAGTACTTC.

The chain uses TRBV13 and TRBJ2-1; a weak D match, TRBD2 (6 bases). V shed 3 bases and J shed 1 base, with 10 bases lying between them. The CDR3 is 15 residues long. Per the germline V gene, CDR1 is PRHDT and CDR2 is FYEKMQ (reference sequence). CDR3 loop: CASSFSGPSYNEQFF. CDR3 sequence (DNA): TGTGCCAGCAGCTTTAGCGGCCCATCCTACAATGAGCAGTTCTTC. Combining the CDR3 with reference TRBV13 and TRBJ2-1 gives the whole variable domain AAGVIQSPRHLIKEKRETATLKCYPIPRHDTVYWYQQGPGQDPQFLISFYEKMQSDKGSIPDRFSAQQFSDYHSELNMSSLELGDSALYFCASSFSGPSYNEQFFGPGTRLTVL.

The sample holds a few counts of this clone. The V call is TRBV29-1, the J call TRBJ2-2; tentative D call: TRBD1 (6 bases). The germline V gene encodes CDR1 SQVTM and CDR2 ANQGSEA. The CDR3 covers 12 residues. The CDR3 sequence: CETGRNTGELFF. The CDR3, as DNA: TGCGAAACAGGGAGGAACACCGGGGAGCTGTTTTTT.

The J gene is TRBJ2-5, the V gene TRBV5-6, with TRBD2 matching 8 bases. Trimming removed 5 bases from V and 9 bases from J; junction bases left unmatched: 6. The CDR3 length is 12 residues. Germline V lookup: CDR1 SGHDT, CDR2 YYEEEE. This CDR3 reads CASRGLEAAQYF. CDR3 coding DNA: TGTGCCAGCAGGGGACTAGAGGCGGCCCAGTACTTC.

This sequence joins TRBV14 and TRBJ2-3, with 13 bases fitting TRBD2. V lost 5 bases to trimming and J lost 4 bases; unmatched junction nucleotides: 3. Germline CDR1 reads SGHDN; CDR2 reads FVKESK. The CDR3 has 15 residues. The CDR3 sequence is CASSDGLAGADTQYF. The CDR3 bases are TGTGCCAGCAGCGATGGACTAGCGGGAGCAGATACGCAGTATTTT.

J is TRBJ1-5 and V is TRBV6-5; no reliable D call. V was trimmed by 6 bases and J by 7 bases, leaving 13 bases between them. Germline values: CDR1 MNHEY, CDR2 SVGAGI. CDR3 length: 13 residues. CDR3 in DNA: TGTGCCAGCAGGAACGGGGTTGGGCAGCCCCAGCATTTT. Its translation is CASRNGVGQPQHF.